This is a list of T cell receptor beta chains from one sample in a study of cytomegalovirus exposure and HLA in healthy donors. TCRdb keeps only in-frame clones here, not all; method: immunoSEQ multiplex PCR. The table lists some 200,000 clones, over 80% of them singletons. Sequenced sample: PBMCs. These receptors were obtained from a woman younger than 35 in good health and CMV-seronegative. Each CDR3 is given with its conserved first and last residue. D genes are given only for firm matches. Part of the rows lack a size; the others show once, few, many or a class for expanded clones.

V,J,size,D,CDR3,DNA
TRBV5-8,TRBJ1-2,NA,TRBD1,CANLKTGVLYGYTF,TGTGCCAACTTAAAGACAGGGGTCCTCTATGGCTACACCTTC
TRBV29-1,TRBJ2-1,NA,NA,CSVFFRGHALGGVYNEQFF,TGCAGCGTTTTCTTTCGTGGACACGCCCTCGGAGGGGTCTACAATGAGCAGTTCTTC
TRBV7-5,TRBJ1-5,NA,NA,CVRSRETGVGNQPQHF,TGTGTCAGAAGCCGGGAGACAGGGGTTGGGAATCAGCCCCAGCATTTT
TRBV12-1,TRBJ2-7,NA,NA,CASSQDEGGCEQYF,TGTGCCAGCAGCCAAGACGAGGGAGGGTGCGAGCAGTACTTC
TRBV6-1,TRBJ1-1,NA,TRBD1,CASSRQGPLDEAFF,TGTGCCAGCAGTCGACAGGGGCCCCTTGATGAAGCTTTCTTT
TRBV2,TRBJ2-5,NA,TRBD2,CASAGVGETQYF,TGTGCCAGCGCGGGGGTCGGGGAGACCCAGTACTTC
TRBV15,TRBJ2-3,NA,NA,CATSRDMGARVPDTQYF,TGTGCCACCAGCAGAGATATGGGGGCTAGGGTCCCAGATACGCAGTATTTT
TRBV30,TRBJ2-7,NA,TRBD1,CAWKGAPYEQYF,TGTGCCTGGAAGGGGGCCCCCTACGAGCAGTACTTC
TRBV9,TRBJ2-1,NA,TRBD2,CASSVARAGLGEQFF,TGTGCCAGCAGCGTAGCCCGAGCGGGACTAGGCGAGCAGTTCTTC
TRBV12-5,TRBJ1-5,NA,NA,CASGFGRENQPQHF,TGTGCTAGTGGTTTTGGGAGGGAAAATCAGCCCCAGCATTTT
TRBV11-2,TRBJ1-2,few,TRBD1,CASNRQGMNYGYTF,TGTGCCAGCAACAGACAGGGAATGAACTATGGCTACACCTTC
TRBV10-1,TRBJ2-5,few,NA,CASSVPGETQYF,TGCGCCAGCAGTGTACCGGGAGAGACCCAGTACTTC
TRBV27,TRBJ2-5,NA,TRBD2,CASSTRGRRGKLAGVILRETQYF,TGTGCCAGCAGTACCCGGGGTCGGAGGGGGAAACTAGCGGGAGTGATTTTGCGAGAGACCCAGTACTTC
TRBV5-1,TRBJ2-5,NA,NA,CASRGLGETQYF,TGCGCCAGCAGGGGACTCGGGGAGACCCAGTACTTC
TRBV28,TRBJ1-2,NA,NA,CASSLRVRINYGYTF,TGTGCCAGCAGTTTGAGGGTCAGGATAAACTATGGCTACACCTTC
TRBV5-1,TRBJ2-1,NA,TRBD1,CASSWRGQDYEQFF,TGCGCCAGCAGCTGGAGAGGACAGGACTATGAGCAGTTCTTC
TRBV9,TRBJ2-3,NA,TRBD2,CASSFLLAGGTDTQYF,TGTGCCAGCAGCTTTCTACTAGCGGGAGGAACAGATACGCAGTATTTT
TRBV7-9,TRBJ1-5,NA,NA,CASSLGPNQPQHF,TGTGCCAGCAGCTTAGGTCCTAATCAGCCCCAGCATTTT
TRBV7-9,TRBJ1-6,NA,NA,CASSLEGDNSPLHF,TGTGCCAGCAGCTTAGAGGGGGATAATTCACCCCTCCACTTT
TRBV28,TRBJ2-7,NA,NA,CASSLGTHDYEQYF,TGTGCCAGCAGTCTCGGGACTCACGACTACGAGCAGTACTTC
TRBV6-5,TRBJ2-7,NA,TRBD2,CASSLAGGPIEQYF,TGTGCCAGCAGCCTAGCGGGAGGGCCGATCGAGCAGTACTTC
TRBV12-2,TRBJ2-1,NA,NA,CASRPRTSGRAGDEQFF,TGTGCAAGTCGCCCCCGGACTAGCGGGAGGGCCGGGGATGAGCAGTTCTTC
TRBV4-1,TRBJ1-5,NA,NA,CASSQVVGEEGNQPQHF,TGCGCCAGCAGCCAGGTAGTCGGGGAGGAGGGCAATCAGCCCCAGCATTTT
TRBV7-9,TRBJ2-7,many,NA,CASSLVGDEQYF,TGTGCCAGCAGCTTAGTAGGGGACGAGCAGTACTTC
TRBV19,TRBJ1-5,few,TRBD1,CASSTGQGAVNSNQPQHF,TGTGCCAGTAGTACCGGACAGGGGGCCGTAAATAGCAATCAGCCCCAGCATTTT
TRBV19,TRBJ2-2,NA,NA,CASSIGLSPIGELFF,TGTGCCAGTAGTATAGGTCTATCTCCCATAGGGGAGCTGTTTTTT
TRBV5-1,TRBJ2-2,once,TRBD1,CASSRGQGARAGELFF,TGCGCCAGCAGCCGAGGACAGGGGGCGAGGGCCGGGGAGCTGTTTTTT
TRBV28,TRBJ2-7,NA,NA,CASINRVRYEQYF,TGTGCCAGCATCAACAGGGTACGGTACGAGCAGTACTTC
TRBV27,TRBJ2-7,NA,TRBD2,CASSSPGTSDYEQYF,TGTGCCAGCAGTTCCCCCGGGACTAGCGACTACGAGCAGTACTTC
TRBV19,TRBJ1-5,NA,TRBD1,CATSPGQGSQPQHF,TGTGCTACGAGCCCGGGACAGGGAAGTCAGCCCCAGCATTTT
TRBV28,TRBJ2-2,NA,NA,CASSPPQVTGELFF,TGTGCCAGCAGTCCCCCACAGGTCACCGGGGAGCTGTTTTTT
TRBV18,TRBJ2-7,NA,TRBD1,CASSPLPTGTGPYEQYF,TGTGCCAGCTCACCACTACCTACCGGGACAGGGCCCTACGAGCAGTACTTC
TRBV1,TRBJ1-1,NA,NA,CTTPDRVNTEAFF,TGCACCACCCCGGACAGGGTGAACACTGAAGCTTTCTTT
TRBV6-4,TRBJ1-5,few,NA,CASSDGWPGPQHF,TGTGCCAGCAGTGACGGATGGCCAGGACCCCAGCATTTT
TRBV12-5,TRBJ2-7,few,TRBD2,CASGLQTSGSFYEQYF,TGTGCTAGTGGCCTCCAGACTAGCGGGAGTTTCTACGAGCAGTACTTC
TRBV19,TRBJ1-2,NA,NA,CASSIGNSNYGYTF,TGTGCCAGTAGTATAGGCAACTCTAACTATGGCTACACCTTC
TRBV20-1,TRBJ2-7,NA,NA,CSARSDYEQYF,TGCAGTGCTAGGTCAGATTACGAGCAGTACTTC
TRBV29-1,TRBJ2-7,NA,TRBD2,CSVARPSGSSYEQYF,TGCAGCGTCGCCCGACCTAGCGGCAGCTCCTACGAGCAGTACTTC
TRBV28,TRBJ1-1,NA,NA,CASSLARNTEAFF,TGTGCCAGCAGTTTGGCAAGAAACACTGAAGCTTTCTTT
TRBV5-4,TRBJ2-7,NA,NA,CASSLDFIYEQYF,TGTGCCAGCAGCTTGGACTTTATCTACGAGCAGTACTTC
TRBV9,TRBJ2-1,NA,TRBD2,CASSVARRLAGGYNEQFF,TGTGCCAGCAGCGTAGCCCGAAGACTAGCGGGAGGGTACAATGAGCAGTTCTTC
TRBV18,TRBJ2-1,NA,TRBD1,CASSPGMWDRADNEQFF,TGTGCCAGCTCACCAGGGATGTGGGACAGGGCCGACAATGAGCAGTTCTTC
TRBV27,TRBJ2-3,NA,TRBD2,CASSSTGLAGDTQYF,TGTGCCAGCAGTTCAACGGGACTAGCGGGAGATACGCAGTATTTT
TRBV7-3,TRBJ1-1,many,NA,CASSLGGPTEAFF,TGTGCCAGCAGCTTGGGGGGACCCACTGAAGCTTTCTTT
TRBV6-1,TRBJ2-1,NA,TRBD2,CATSTSGNNEQFF,TGTGCCACCTCGACTAGCGGAAACAATGAGCAGTTCTTC
TRBV7-6,TRBJ1-1,few,NA,CASSLASRGKKGNTEAFF,TGTGCCAGCAGCTTAGCGAGTAGGGGGAAAAAGGGGAACACTGAAGCTTTCTTT
TRBV5-1,TRBJ1-4,NA,NA,CASSLSTNEKLFF,TGCGCCAGCAGCTTGAGCACTAATGAAAAACTGTTTTTT
TRBV28,TRBJ2-7,NA,TRBD2,CASSPLAGSEEQYF,TGTGCCAGCAGTCCACTAGCGGGATCGGAGGAGCAGTACTTC
TRBV7-9,TRBJ1-1,NA,TRBD1,CASSPGGQGLYEAFF,TGTGCCAGCAGCCCCGGTGGACAGGGACTATATGAAGCTTTCTTT
TRBV6-6,TRBJ1-2,NA,NA,CASSYSGVPLWGYTF,TGTGCCAGCAGTTACTCAGGGGTCCCCCTCTGGGGCTACACCTTC
TRBV19,TRBJ1-5,NA,TRBD1,CASSKTGGRNQPQHF,TGTGCCAGTAGTAAAACAGGGGGCCGCAATCAGCCCCAGCATTTT
TRBV7-9,TRBJ2-7,NA,NA,CASSRGKTGEQYF,TGTGCCAGCAGCCGTGGAAAAACGGGTGAGCAGTACTTC
TRBV2,TRBJ2-7,NA,NA,CASSEGWGVGTYEQYF,TGTGCCAGCAGTGAAGGGTGGGGCGTGGGGACATACGAGCAGTACTTC
TRBV6-5,TRBJ1-2,few,NA,CASSYSTARWGYTF,TGTGCCAGCAGTTACTCGACAGCTCGCTGGGGCTACACCTTC
TRBV5-1,TRBJ2-2,once,TRBD2,CASRESSGLANTGELFF,TGCGCCAGCAGGGAATCTAGCGGGCTCGCGAACACCGGGGAGCTGTTTTTT
TRBV19,TRBJ1-1,NA,NA,CASSQQGNTEAFF,TGTGCCAGTAGCCAACAGGGGAACACTGAAGCTTTCTTT